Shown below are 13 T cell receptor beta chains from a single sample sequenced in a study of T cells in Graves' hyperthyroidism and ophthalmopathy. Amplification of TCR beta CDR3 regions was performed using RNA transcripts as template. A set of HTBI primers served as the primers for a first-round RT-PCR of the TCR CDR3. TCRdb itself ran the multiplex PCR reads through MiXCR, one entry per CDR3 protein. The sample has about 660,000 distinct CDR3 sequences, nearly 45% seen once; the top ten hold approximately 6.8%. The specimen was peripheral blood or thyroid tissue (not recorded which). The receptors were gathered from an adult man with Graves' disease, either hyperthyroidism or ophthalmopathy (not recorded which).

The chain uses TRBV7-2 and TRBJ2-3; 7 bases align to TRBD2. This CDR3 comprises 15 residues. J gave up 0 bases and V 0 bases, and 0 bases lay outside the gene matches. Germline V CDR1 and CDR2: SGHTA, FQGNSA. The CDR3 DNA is TGTGCCAGCAGCTTAGCAGCGGGAAGCACAGATACGCAGTATTTT. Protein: CASSLAAGSTDTQYF.

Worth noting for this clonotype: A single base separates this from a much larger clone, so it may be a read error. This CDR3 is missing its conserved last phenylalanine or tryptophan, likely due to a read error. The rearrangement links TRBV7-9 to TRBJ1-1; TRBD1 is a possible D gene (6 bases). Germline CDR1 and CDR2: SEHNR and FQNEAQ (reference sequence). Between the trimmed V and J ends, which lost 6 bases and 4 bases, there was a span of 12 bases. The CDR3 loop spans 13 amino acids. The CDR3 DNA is TGTGCCAGCAGATCAGGGGTAGTCACTGAAGCTTTCCTT. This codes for CASRSGVVTEAFL.

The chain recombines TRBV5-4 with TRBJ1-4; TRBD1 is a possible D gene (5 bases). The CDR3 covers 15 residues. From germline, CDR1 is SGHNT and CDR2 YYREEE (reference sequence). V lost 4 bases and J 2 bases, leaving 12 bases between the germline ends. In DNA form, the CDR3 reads TGTGCCAGCAGCAGGCCGGGGGGGACTAATGAAAAACTGTTTTTT. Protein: CASSRPGGTNEKLFF.

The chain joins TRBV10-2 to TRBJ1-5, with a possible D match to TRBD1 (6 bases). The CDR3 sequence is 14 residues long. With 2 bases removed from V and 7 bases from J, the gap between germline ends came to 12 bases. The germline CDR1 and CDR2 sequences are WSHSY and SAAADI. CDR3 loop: CASSEGSGGQPQHF. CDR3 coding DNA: TGCGCCAGCAGTGAGGGGAGTGGGGGCCAGCCCCAGCATTTT.

CDR3 DNA sequence: TGCAGTGCTAGTAACCCCCGAGGCTTGTTCGAGCAGTACTTC. Protein sequence: CSASNPRGLFEQYF. The V gene is TRBV20-1, the J gene TRBJ2-7; no firm D call. This CDR3 comprises 14 residues. The V and J ends lost 3 bases and 6 bases respectively, with 18 bases between them. Germline loops: CDR1 DFQATT, CDR2 SNEGSKA (reference sequence).

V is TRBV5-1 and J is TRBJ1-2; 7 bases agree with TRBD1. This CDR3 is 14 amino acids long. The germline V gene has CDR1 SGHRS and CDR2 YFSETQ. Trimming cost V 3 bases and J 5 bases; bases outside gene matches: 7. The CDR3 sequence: CASSSEWTGYGYTF. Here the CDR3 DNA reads TGCGCCAGCAGCTCTGAGTGGACAGGTTATGGCTACACCTTC.

The CDR3 region is CASSLTPDTHQPQYF. CDR3 DNA: TGTGCCAGCAGCCTCACTCCGGACACCCATCAGCCCCAGTACTTC. The V call is TRBV7-8, the J call TRBJ2-5; a possible D gene is TRBD1 (5 bases). The CDR3 covers 15 residues. V was shortened by 5 bases and J by 9 bases, with 22 bases between the two germline ends. The germline CDR1 and CDR2 sequences are SGHVS and FQNEAQ. The entire variable domain, with the rest obtained from reference TRBV7-8 and TRBJ2-5, is as follows: GAGVSQSPRYKVAKRGQDVALRCDPISGHVSLFWYQQALGQGPEFLTYFQNEAQLDKSGLPSDRFFAERPEGSVSTLKIQRTQQEDSAVYLCASSLTPDTHQPQYFGPGTRLLVL.

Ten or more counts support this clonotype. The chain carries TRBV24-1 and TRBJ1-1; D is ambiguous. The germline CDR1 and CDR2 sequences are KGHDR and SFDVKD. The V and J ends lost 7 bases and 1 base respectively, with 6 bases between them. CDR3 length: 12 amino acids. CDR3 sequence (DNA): TGTGCCACCAGGGCTGCGAACACTGAAGCTTTCTTT. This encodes CATRAANTEAFF.

CDR3 DNA sequence: TGTGCCAGCGGGCGATGGTCGGGAGAGGGGTTCGAGACCCAGTACTTC. This translates into CASGRWSGEGFETQYF. This chain connects TRBV9 to TRBJ2-5; TRBD2 is a possible D gene (6 bases). The CDR3 covers 16 residues. The germline V gene encodes CDR1 SGDLS and CDR2 YYNGEE. V gave up 7 bases and J gave up 5 bases, with 24 bases separating them.

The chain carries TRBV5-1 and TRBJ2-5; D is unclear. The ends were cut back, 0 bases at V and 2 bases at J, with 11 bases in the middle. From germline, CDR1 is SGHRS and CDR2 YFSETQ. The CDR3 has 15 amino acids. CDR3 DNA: TGCGCCAGCAGCTTGGAGTCGGCAGATCAAGAGACCCAGTACTTC. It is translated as CASSLESADQETQYF.

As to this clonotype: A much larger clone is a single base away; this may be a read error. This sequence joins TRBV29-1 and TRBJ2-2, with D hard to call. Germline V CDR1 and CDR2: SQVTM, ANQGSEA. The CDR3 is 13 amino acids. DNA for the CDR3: TGCAGCGTTCTTACAGAGAACAGCGGGGAGCTGTTTTTT. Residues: CSVLTENSGELFF.

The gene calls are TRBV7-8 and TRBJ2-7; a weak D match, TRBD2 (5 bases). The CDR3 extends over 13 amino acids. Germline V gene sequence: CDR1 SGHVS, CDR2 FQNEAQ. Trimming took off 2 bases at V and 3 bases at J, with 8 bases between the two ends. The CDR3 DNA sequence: TGTGCCAGCAGCTTACAGGCGGGCTACGAGCAGTACTTC. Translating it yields CASSLQAGYEQYF.

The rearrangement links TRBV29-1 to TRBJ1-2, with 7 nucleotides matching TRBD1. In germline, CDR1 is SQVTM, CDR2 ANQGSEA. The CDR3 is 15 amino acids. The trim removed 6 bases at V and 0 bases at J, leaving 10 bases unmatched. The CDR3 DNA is TGCAGCGTGGGAACCGGGACAGACACTAACTATGGCTACACCTTC. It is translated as CSVGTGTDTNYGYTF.